This TCR beta chain came from a study of molecular identifiers for immune sequencing clone quantification (dated by TCRdb to 2017 to 2018). With regard to the full study: In a replicate experiment, RNA from about 21,000 or 97,000 naive CD8 T cells was split into five aliquots, four of which were sequenced. This methods study benchmarked molecular-identifier clustering-based TCR repertoire sequencing (MIDCIRS) and TCR RNA copy counting, using CD8 T cells to do so.

The method was PCR. Sequenced using an Illumina HiSeq 4000. Preparation of bulk TCR libraries followed a previously described approach, with the TCR primers listed in Table S5. Purification of total RNA was performed with the Qiagen AllPrep DNA/RNA kit. Reads from multiple sequencing runs of the same library were pooled before analysis. On the authors' methods: Reads were retained only if the reads had an exact TCR constant sequence, and the retained reads were trimmed to 150 nt and grouped according to their 12-nt molecular barcodes. Reads within each barcode group were sub-clustered using a 15% Levenshtein threshold, and quality-weighted consensus sequences were constructed for each RNA molecule. Non-functional sequences were filtered out, along with any lower-count sequence sitting one edit away from another sequence. Barcode sub-clusters with fewer than 20% of the maximum read count were removed, based on fitting two negative binomial distributions. TCRdb reprocessed the public reads (quality trimming at Q25 with fastp, clone calling with MiXCR) and kept in-frame beta chains. Entries that share a CDR3 protein sequence are merged under the most common genes and DNA. The V and J calls and clone size are TCRdb's, not the authors'. The sample yields about 640,000 distinct CDR3 sequences; 20% were counted once. The top ten hold roughly 0.9% of the sample.

Libraries of naive CD8 T cells were built from anywhere between roughly 17,000 and 1,100,000 sorted cells, with 10%, 30% or 50% of the purified RNA used. Naive CD8 T cells, defined as CD8+CD4-CCR7+CD45RA+, were FACS-sorted into RLT Plus buffer on a BD FACSAria II. To test detection sensitivity, Jurkat RNA equivalent to approximately ten TCR copies was spiked into samples of about 19,000-1,000,000 naive CD8 T cells. CD8 T cells were enriched using RosetteSep CD8+ T Cell Enrichment Cocktail and Ficoll-Paque, and the enriched cells then underwent ACK red cell lysis. From cysteine to phenylalanine, the CDR3 is 18 amino acids long. The retained sequence is limited to the CDR3, 54 bases, with the frame set at the first base. Regarding this clonotype: The clone's antigen remains unknown. Qualities for individual bases were not recorded, and no much larger clone is one base off.

The investigation overall reported the following: Modeling indicated about three TCR RNA copies recovered per cell, compared with around 10 by digital PCR, which implies a capture efficiency of 25% to 35%. Even against a background of one million naive CD8 T cells, spiked-in Jurkat TCR RNA amounting to a single cell's worth was reported to be detectable. Clones above 20 RNA copies held over 98% of molecules in CMV-specific effector cells but under 1% in naive cells. Naive libraries contained spiked-in Jurkat TCR RNA (roughly ten copies' worth), which is not part of the donor repertoire. The sizes of highly expanded clones could end up underestimated when identical TCR molecules share a barcode. When barcode sub-clustering was not used, chimeric consensus sequences inflated TCR diversity, with chimeras reaching as high as 47%.

Sample: naive CD8+ T cells from blood, with Jurkat cell RNA spiked in. Sample cell subset or site, as interpreted from the label and publication: FACS-sorted CD8+CD4-CCR7+CD45RA+ naive T cells. This clonotype originated in a human donor in good health. Some libraries in this study had Jurkat cell RNA spiked in. This receptor chain uses TRBV12-2 and TRBJ1-1. TRBV12-2 is a pseudogene. The DNA sequence is TGTGCAAGTCGCTTAGTGGCCCTGCCCTATGGGAAGAACACTGAAGCTTTCTTT. It translates to CASRLVALPYGKNTEAFF.